The rows below give T cell receptor beta chains drawn from one sample of a study of T cells in Graves' hyperthyroidism and ophthalmopathy. TCRdb redid the calling of the multiplex PCR reads with MiXCR, one entry per CDR3 protein. This table has more than 500,000 distinct CDR3 sequences, about 16% appearing once. The source material was blood. The receptor set was obtained from a woman in her thirties with Graves' ophthalmopathy. Each CDR3 is given with its conserved first and last residue. A D gene is named only where the DNA matches it firmly. Size is stated for part of the rows, as once, few or many counts, or as a class when the clone is expanded.

CDR3nt: TGTGCCAGCAGTGAATTGACTAGCGGGCCTGAATTTGCCTACAATGAGCAGTTCTTC
CDR3aa: CASSELTSGPEFAYNEQFF
v_gene: TRBV6-1
abundance: -
j_gene: TRBJ2-1
d_gene: TRBD2

CDR3nt: TGTGCCAGCTCACCCGGCGAAGCCCCCTACGAGCAGTACTTC
CDR3aa: CASSPGEAPYEQYF
v_gene: TRBV18
abundance: -
j_gene: TRBJ2-7
d_gene: -

CDR3nt: TGCGCCAGCAGCTTGGTTGCTAGCGGGTTCTACGAGCAGTACTTC
CDR3aa: CASSLVASGFYEQYF
v_gene: TRBV5-1
abundance: many
j_gene: TRBJ2-7
d_gene: TRBD2

CDR3nt: TGTGCCAGCTCACCGACAGAAGAGACCCAGTACTTC
CDR3aa: CASSPTEETQYF
v_gene: TRBV18
abundance: many
j_gene: TRBJ2-5
d_gene: -

CDR3nt: TGTGCCAGCAGTTACCTGGACAAACCGGAGGAAAAACTGTTTTTT
CDR3aa: CASSYLDKPEEKLFF
v_gene: TRBV6-5
abundance: -
j_gene: TRBJ1-4
d_gene: -

CDR3nt: TGCGCCAGCAGCCAAGGATTTAGCAATCAGCCCCAGCATTTT
CDR3aa: CASSQGFSNQPQHF
v_gene: TRBV4-1
abundance: -
j_gene: TRBJ1-5
d_gene: -

CDR3nt: TGTGCCAGCAGCTTAGGAGCGGTTGGGGGAACGCAGTATTTT
CDR3aa: CASSLGAVGGTQYF
v_gene: TRBV7-2
abundance: many
j_gene: TRBJ2-3
d_gene: -

CDR3nt: TGTGCCAGCAGCTCGACTAGCGGGAGTGAGACCCAGTACTTC
CDR3aa: CASSSTSGSETQYF
v_gene: TRBV11-2
abundance: many
j_gene: TRBJ2-5
d_gene: TRBD2

CDR3nt: TGTGCCACCAGTGATGAGCCGGGACAGGGATACACCGGGGAGCTGTTTTTT
CDR3aa: CATSDEPGQGYTGELFF
v_gene: TRBV24-1
abundance: -
j_gene: TRBJ2-2
d_gene: TRBD1

CDR3nt: TGTGCCAGCAGCGTCGCGGGGGGACCACAAGAGACCCAGTACTTC
CDR3aa: CASSVAGGPQETQYF
v_gene: TRBV9
abundance: many
j_gene: TRBJ2-5
d_gene: TRBD2

CDR3nt: TGTGCCAGCAGTTACTCTTCCAGCGCGGTATATCCAGATACGCAGTATTTT
CDR3aa: CASSYSSSAVYPDTQYF
v_gene: TRBV6-2/TRBV6-3
abundance: many
j_gene: TRBJ2-3
d_gene: -

CDR3nt: TGTGCCAGCAGTTTATTCAGGGCTGAGCAGTTCTTC
CDR3aa: CASSLFRAEQFF
v_gene: TRBV28
abundance: many
j_gene: TRBJ2-1
d_gene: -

CDR3nt: TGTGCCAGCAGTCGTCCGAACTGTGGAAAACTAGCGGGAATGGAAGAGACCCAGTACTTC
CDR3aa: CASSRPNCGKLAGMEETQYF
v_gene: TRBV27
abundance: many
j_gene: TRBJ2-5
d_gene: TRBD2

CDR3nt: TGTGCCAGCAGCTCGAATACAGGGTGGGTAGCTGAAGCTTTCTTT
CDR3aa: CASSSNTGWVAEAFF
v_gene: TRBV7-9
abundance: many
j_gene: TRBJ1-1
d_gene: -

CDR3nt: TGTGCCAGCAGTCCTGGAGACAGGGGAAAGGACACCGGGGAGCTGTTTTTT
CDR3aa: CASSPGDRGKDTGELFF
v_gene: TRBV6-1
abundance: few
j_gene: TRBJ2-2
d_gene: TRBD1

CDR3nt: TGTGCCAGCAGCCAAGGGATCGGGACGATAGATGGCTACACCTTC
CDR3aa: CASSQGIGTIDGYTF
v_gene: TRBV3-1
abundance: -
j_gene: TRBJ1-2
d_gene: -

CDR3nt: TGCAGTGCTAGCTCGGGTATCGCAGAGACCCAGTACTTC
CDR3aa: CSASSGIAETQYF
v_gene: TRBV20-1
abundance: many
j_gene: TRBJ2-5
d_gene: -

CDR3nt: TGTGCCAGCAGTTTGGGGGGCTTGGGCACCTACGAGCAGTACTTC
CDR3aa: CASSLGGLGTYEQYF
v_gene: TRBV28
abundance: -
j_gene: TRBJ2-7
d_gene: -

CDR3nt: TGTGCCAGCAGCGTAACGGGGCTAGCGGAGTACAATGAGCAGTTCTTC
CDR3aa: CASSVTGLAEYNEQFF
v_gene: TRBV9
abundance: many
j_gene: TRBJ2-1
d_gene: TRBD2

CDR3nt: TGTGCCAGCAAACCTCAATTCTCGAGCACAGATACGCAGTATTTT
CDR3aa: CASKPQFSSTDTQYF
v_gene: TRBV12-3/TRBV12-4
abundance: many
j_gene: TRBJ2-3
d_gene: -

CDR3nt: TGTGCCAGCAGTTCGGAGGGGTACCCGAACACTGAAGCTTTCTTT
CDR3aa: CASSSEGYPNTEAFF
v_gene: TRBV27
abundance: many
j_gene: TRBJ1-1
d_gene: -

CDR3nt: TGTGCCAGTAGTATAATACGGACCTGGTATGGCTACACCTTC
CDR3aa: CASSIIRTWYGYTF
v_gene: TRBV19
abundance: -
j_gene: TRBJ1-2
d_gene: -

CDR3nt: TGTGCCAGCAGTGAAACGATGGCTTCTAGCACAGATACGCAGTATTTT
CDR3aa: CASSETMASSTDTQYF
v_gene: TRBV2
abundance: few
j_gene: TRBJ2-3
d_gene: -

CDR3nt: TGTGCCAGCAGTTACAATTCGGACGGGAAAGAGACCCAGTACTTC
CDR3aa: CASSYNSDGKETQYF
v_gene: TRBV6-2/TRBV6-3
abundance: -
j_gene: TRBJ2-5
d_gene: -

CDR3nt: TGCGCCAGCAGCCAAGATTTCCCAACCTCGACAGGGGGCGGCCTGATGTTTTTT
CDR3aa: CASSQDFPTSTGGGLMFF
v_gene: TRBV4-3
abundance: few
j_gene: TRBJ1-4
d_gene: TRBD1

CDR3nt: TGTGCCACCAGTGACCGGAGCGGGTTGGTTGAGCAGTTCTTC
CDR3aa: CATSDRSGLVEQFF
v_gene: TRBV24-1
abundance: -
j_gene: TRBJ2-1
d_gene: -

CDR3nt: TGTGCCTGGGCCGGGACAAGGGGTTCACCCCTCCACTTT
CDR3aa: CAWAGTRGSPLHF
v_gene: TRBV30
abundance: many
j_gene: TRBJ1-6
d_gene: -

CDR3nt: TGTGCCAGCAGTTTATCAAGCGGGCTAACTTTAGAGACCCAGTACTTC
CDR3aa: CASSLSSGLTLETQYF
v_gene: TRBV28
abundance: many
j_gene: TRBJ2-5
d_gene: -

CDR3nt: TGTGCCAGCAAAACCGGACAGGGAAGTAATTCACCCCTCCACTTT
CDR3aa: CASKTGQGSNSPLHF
v_gene: TRBV27
abundance: -
j_gene: TRBJ1-6
d_gene: TRBD1

CDR3nt: TGTGCCTGGAGTGTATGGGACAGCAATCAGCCCCAGCATTTT
CDR3aa: CAWSVWDSNQPQHF
v_gene: TRBV30
abundance: many
j_gene: TRBJ1-5
d_gene: -

CDR3nt: TGTGCCTCGGCCAGGGGCAATCAGCCCCAGCATTTT
CDR3aa: CASARGNQPQHF
v_gene: TRBV6-1
abundance: many
j_gene: TRBJ1-5
d_gene: -

CDR3nt: TGTGCCAGCAGTAGGGGACTAGCGGGAGTTGGTACGCAGTATTTT
CDR3aa: CASSRGLAGVGTQYF
v_gene: TRBV7-2
abundance: -
j_gene: TRBJ2-3
d_gene: TRBD2

CDR3nt: TGCAGTGTTGGACAGGGTCATAATTCACCCCTCCACTTT
CDR3aa: CSVGQGHNSPLHF
v_gene: TRBV20-1
abundance: few
j_gene: TRBJ1-6
d_gene: TRBD1

CDR3nt: TGTGCCAGCAGCCGCCGGGTAGCGGGAGATACAGATACGCAGTATTTT
CDR3aa: CASSRRVAGDTDTQYF
v_gene: TRBV7-2
abundance: -
j_gene: TRBJ2-3
d_gene: TRBD2

CDR3nt: TGTGCCAGCAGCTTCGGAGAGCTCTACGAGCAGTACTTC
CDR3aa: CASSFGELYEQYF
v_gene: TRBV5-1
abundance: -
j_gene: TRBJ2-7
d_gene: -

CDR3nt: TGTGCCACCCTCGGGGCGAGCAATCAGCCCCAGCATTTT
CDR3aa: CATLGASNQPQHF
v_gene: TRBV24-1
abundance: many
j_gene: TRBJ1-5
d_gene: -

CDR3nt: TGCAGTGCTAGCTTTAAGGTCGACAATCAGCCCCAGCATTTT
CDR3aa: CSASFKVDNQPQHF
v_gene: TRBV20-1
abundance: few
j_gene: TRBJ1-5
d_gene: -

CDR3nt: TGCAGCGTTGAAGAGCCCCGAGAGGACAGGGGCTACGAGCAGTACTTC
CDR3aa: CSVEEPREDRGYEQYF
v_gene: TRBV29-1
abundance: -
j_gene: TRBJ2-7
d_gene: TRBD1

CDR3nt: TGCGCCAGCAGTGAGAAGCAATTGGTCGGTGAGCAGTTCTTC
CDR3aa: CASSEKQLVGEQFF
v_gene: TRBV10-1
abundance: -
j_gene: TRBJ2-1
d_gene: -

CDR3nt: TGTGCCAGCAGCCCCAGTTTTGGGACTAGCGGCCCCAACGTCCTGACTTTC
CDR3aa: CASSPSFGTSGPNVLTF
v_gene: TRBV9
abundance: -
j_gene: TRBJ2-6
d_gene: TRBD2

CDR3nt: TGCAGCGTCCTCGATGCGGGAGCAGCCTACAATGAGCAGTTCTTC
CDR3aa: CSVLDAGAAYNEQFF
v_gene: TRBV29-1
abundance: -
j_gene: TRBJ2-1
d_gene: TRBD2

CDR3nt: TGTGCCAGCAGCTTAGAAGGGACCTTTGGGGCCAACGTCCTGACTTTC
CDR3aa: CASSLEGTFGANVLTF
v_gene: TRBV7-2
abundance: many
j_gene: TRBJ2-6
d_gene: -

CDR3nt: TGTGCCAGCAGTGTTCCGTACGAGCAGTTCTTC
CDR3aa: CASSVPYEQFF
v_gene: TRBV7-3
abundance: -
j_gene: TRBJ2-1
d_gene: -

CDR3nt: TGCAGCGTTGACGCGACTTATCACAATGAGCAGTTCTTC
CDR3aa: CSVDATYHNEQFF
v_gene: TRBV29-1
abundance: few
j_gene: TRBJ2-1
d_gene: -

CDR3nt: TGCGCCAGCAGCCAAGAAGGGGACCACACCTTC
CDR3aa: CASSQEGDHTF
v_gene: TRBV4-1
abundance: few
j_gene: TRBJ1-2
d_gene: -

CDR3nt: TGCAGCGTTGGGGGGTCTAGCGGGACCGAGACCCAGTACTTC
CDR3aa: CSVGGSSGTETQYF
v_gene: TRBV29-1
abundance: many
j_gene: TRBJ2-5
d_gene: TRBD2

CDR3nt: TGTGCCAGCAGTGTAGGACGGGAGACCCAGTACTTC
CDR3aa: CASSVGRETQYF
v_gene: TRBV12-3/TRBV12-4
abundance: many
j_gene: TRBJ2-5
d_gene: -

CDR3nt: TGCAGCGTTGAAGGCGGGGGGGTCACCGGGGAGCTGTTTTTT
CDR3aa: CSVEGGGVTGELFF
v_gene: TRBV29-1
abundance: -
j_gene: TRBJ2-2
d_gene: TRBD2

CDR3nt: TGCAGTGCTAAGATGGGCCCCTGGACCCAGTACTTC
CDR3aa: CSAKMGPWTQYF
v_gene: TRBV20-1
abundance: many
j_gene: TRBJ2-5
d_gene: -

CDR3nt: TGTGCCAGCAGCGTAGGGATAGCGGGAGACAATGAGCAGTTCTTC
CDR3aa: CASSVGIAGDNEQFF
v_gene: TRBV9
abundance: many
j_gene: TRBJ2-1
d_gene: TRBD2